The rows below give T cell receptor beta chains drawn from one sample of a study of radiotherapy plus CTLA-4 blockade in lung cancer. TCRdb's table, derived via immunoSEQ multiplex PCR, lists solely in-frame clones and lacks some. The sample lists about 51,000 clones; 75% to 80% were seen once. The input for sequencing was peripheral blood, taken from a patient treated with radiotherapy plus ipilimumab. Receptors originate from a human donor with non-small cell lung cancer whose response to radiotherapy plus ipilimumab could not be evaluated. CDR3s include the opening cysteine and the closing phenylalanine or tryptophan. D genes are given only for firm matches. Expanded clones get a size class; other rows say once, few or many, or leave the size out.

CASLGLAGTSSYNEQFF	TGTGCCAGCCTCGGACTAGCGGGGACCAGCTCCTACAATGAGCAGTTCTTC	TRBJ2-1	TRBV28	TRBD2	.
CASSSQGGTEAFF	TGTGCCAGCAGCTCTCAGGGAGGCACTGAAGCTTTCTTT	TRBJ1-1	TRBV7-9	.	once
CASSRSGYEQYF	TGTGCCAGCAGCCGATCAGGCTACGAGCAGTACTTC	TRBJ2-7	TRBV7-9	.	few
CASNKREFGGEAFF	TGTGCCAGCAACAAAAGGGAGTTCGGAGGCGAAGCTTTCTTT	TRBJ1-1	TRBV6-6	.	.
CASLAGVTDTQYF	TGTGCCAGTCTAGCGGGGGTCACAGATACGCAGTATTTT	TRBJ2-3	TRBV7-2	TRBD2	.
CASTYGGIVAGGYNEQFF	TGTGCCAGCACCTACGGAGGTATCGTCGCGGGAGGGTACAATGAGCAGTTCTTC	TRBJ2-1	TRBV2	TRBD2	.
CASAFSGSTDTQYF	TGTGCCAGCGCCTTTAGCGGGAGTACAGATACGCAGTATTTT	TRBJ2-3	TRBV5-4	TRBD2	.
CASSRTSSSYNEQFF	TGTGCCAGTAGTAGGACTAGTAGCTCCTACAATGAGCAGTTCTTC	TRBJ2-1	TRBV19	TRBD2	medium-sized
CASSLNVGQSTDTQYF	TGCGCCAGCAGCTTGAATGTGGGACAGAGCACAGATACGCAGTATTTT	TRBJ2-3	TRBV5-1	TRBD1	.
CASSLTTGVGQPQHF	TGCGCCAGCAGCTTGACGACAGGGGTCGGTCAGCCCCAGCATTTT	TRBJ1-5	TRBV5-1	TRBD1	.
CASSHPDRGNTEAFF	TGCGCCAGCAGCCATCCGGACAGGGGGAACACTGAAGCTTTCTTT	TRBJ1-1	TRBV4-3	TRBD1	.
CASSLTGGNTGELFF	TGTGCCAGCAGTCTTACAGGGGGTAACACCGGGGAGCTGTTTTTT	TRBJ2-2	TRBV7-7	TRBD1	once
CASSYSGRGRSAFF	TGTGCCAGCAGTTACTCTGGCAGGGGGCGCTCAGCTTTCTTT	TRBJ1-1	TRBV6-5	TRBD1	.
CARPSVGAKDEQYF	TGTGCCAGGCCGTCGGTGGGGGCGAAAGACGAGCAGTACTTC	TRBJ2-7	TRBV2	.	.
CASSSGGGNTIYF	TGTGCCAGCAGCTCGGGGGGCGGAAACACCATATATTTT	TRBJ1-3	TRBV7-2	.	few
CASSARTGERQPQHF	TGTGCCAGCAGCGCACGGACAGGGGAGCGGCAGCCCCAGCATTTT	TRBJ1-5	TRBV7-2	TRBD1	.
CASRRTFSSVEGQYF	TGTGCCAGCAGACGAACGTTTAGCTCTGTGGAGGGGCAGTACTTC	TRBJ2-7	TRBV28	.	few
CASSVQGLKNEKLFF	TGTGCCAGCAGCGTTCAGGGGCTGAAGAATGAAAAACTGTTTTTT	TRBJ1-4	TRBV9	.	.
CASSDRDRDPDTQYF	TGTGCCAGCAGCGACCGGGACAGGGACCCAGATACGCAGTATTTT	TRBJ2-3	TRBV11-2	TRBD1	.
CASSYSRTGGGETQYF	TGTGCCAGCAGTTACTCGAGAACAGGTGGGGGGGAGACCCAGTACTTC	TRBJ2-5	TRBV6-5	.	.
CASSLRGRQTANTGELFF	TGTGCCAGCAGCTTACGTGGCAGACAGACCGCGAACACCGGGGAGCTGTTTTTT	TRBJ2-2	TRBV7-3	.	.
CASSLEASGIRQETQYF	TGCGCCAGCAGCTTGGAGGCTAGCGGGATTCGACAAGAGACCCAGTACTTC	TRBJ2-5	TRBV5-1	TRBD2	few
CASSRGQGYGYTF	TGTGCCAGCAGTCGGGGACAGGGCTATGGCTACACCTTC	TRBJ1-2	TRBV28	TRBD1	.
CASSPSGQGAKTQYF	TGTGCCAGCAGCCCCAGTGGACAGGGGGCGAAGACCCAGTACTTC	TRBJ2-5	TRBV7-2	TRBD1	few
CASSLIMPSGLDSYGYTF	TGTGCCAGCAGCCTAATAATGCCGTCGGGGTTGGATAGCTATGGCTACACCTTC	TRBJ1-2	TRBV4-2	.	few
CASSSLARDYYNEQFF	TGTGCCAGCAGCTCGTTGGCGCGGGACTACTACAATGAGCAGTTCTTC	TRBJ2-1	TRBV7-2	TRBD2	.
CASSPGTGRTEQFF	TGTGCCAGCTCACCTGGGACAGGGAGGACTGAGCAGTTCTTC	TRBJ2-1	TRBV18	TRBD1	.
CASSLMRQGPEAFF	TGTGCCAGCAGTTTAATGAGACAGGGGCCTGAAGCTTTCTTT	TRBJ1-1	TRBV28	TRBD1	.
CASLAAGPADGYTF	TGTGCCAGCCTAGCTGCGGGCCCCGCTGATGGCTACACCTTC	TRBJ1-2	TRBV28	.	.
CASSSRTSGTDYEQYF	TGTGCCAGTAGTTCCAGGACTAGCGGGACTGACTACGAGCAGTACTTC	TRBJ2-7	TRBV19	TRBD2	few
CASSPRDRYYEQYF	TGTGCCAGCAGCCCCCGGGACAGATACTACGAGCAGTACTTC	TRBJ2-7	TRBV4-2	TRBD1	.